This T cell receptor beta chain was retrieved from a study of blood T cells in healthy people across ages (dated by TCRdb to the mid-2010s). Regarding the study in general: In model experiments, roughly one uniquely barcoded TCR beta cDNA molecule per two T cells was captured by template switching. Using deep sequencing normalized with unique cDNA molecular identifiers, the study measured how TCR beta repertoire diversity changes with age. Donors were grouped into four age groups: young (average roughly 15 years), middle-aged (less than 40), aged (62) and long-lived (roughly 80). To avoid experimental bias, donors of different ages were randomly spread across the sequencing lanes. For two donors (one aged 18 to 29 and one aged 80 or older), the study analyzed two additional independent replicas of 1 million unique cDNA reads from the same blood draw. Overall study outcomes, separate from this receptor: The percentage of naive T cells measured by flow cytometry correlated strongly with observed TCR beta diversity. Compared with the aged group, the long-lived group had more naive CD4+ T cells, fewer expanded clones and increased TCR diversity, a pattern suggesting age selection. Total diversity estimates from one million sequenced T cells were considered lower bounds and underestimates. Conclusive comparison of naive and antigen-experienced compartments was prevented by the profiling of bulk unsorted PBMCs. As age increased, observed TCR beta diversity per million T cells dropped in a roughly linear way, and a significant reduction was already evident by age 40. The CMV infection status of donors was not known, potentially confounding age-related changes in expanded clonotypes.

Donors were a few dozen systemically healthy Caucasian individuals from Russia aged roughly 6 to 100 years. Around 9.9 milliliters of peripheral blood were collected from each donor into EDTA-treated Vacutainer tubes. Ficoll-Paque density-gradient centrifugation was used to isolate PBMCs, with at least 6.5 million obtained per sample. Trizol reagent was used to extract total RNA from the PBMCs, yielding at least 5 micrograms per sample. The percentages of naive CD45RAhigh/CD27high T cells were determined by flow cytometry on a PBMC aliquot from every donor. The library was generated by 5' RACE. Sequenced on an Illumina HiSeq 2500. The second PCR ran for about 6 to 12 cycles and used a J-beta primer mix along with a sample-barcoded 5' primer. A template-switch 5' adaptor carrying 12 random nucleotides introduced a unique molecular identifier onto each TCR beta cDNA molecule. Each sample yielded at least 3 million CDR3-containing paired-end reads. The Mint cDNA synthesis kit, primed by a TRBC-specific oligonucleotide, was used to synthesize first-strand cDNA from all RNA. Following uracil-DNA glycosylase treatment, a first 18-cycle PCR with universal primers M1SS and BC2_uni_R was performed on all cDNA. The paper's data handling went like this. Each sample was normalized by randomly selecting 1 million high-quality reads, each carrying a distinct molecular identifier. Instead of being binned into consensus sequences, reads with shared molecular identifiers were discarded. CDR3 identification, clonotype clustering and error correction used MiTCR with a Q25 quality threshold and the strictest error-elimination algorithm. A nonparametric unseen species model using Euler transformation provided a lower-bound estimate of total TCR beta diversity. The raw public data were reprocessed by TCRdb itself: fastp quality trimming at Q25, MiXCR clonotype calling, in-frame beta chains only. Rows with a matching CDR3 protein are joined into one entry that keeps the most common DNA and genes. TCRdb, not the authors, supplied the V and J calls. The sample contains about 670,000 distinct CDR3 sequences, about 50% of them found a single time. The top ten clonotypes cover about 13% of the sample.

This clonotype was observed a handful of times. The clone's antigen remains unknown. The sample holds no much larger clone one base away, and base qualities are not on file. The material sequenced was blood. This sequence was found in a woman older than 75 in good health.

The CDR3 has the sequence CASSDPTSGYNEQFF. The nucleotide sequence is given as TGCGCCAGCAGTGACCCGACTAGCGGGTACAATGAGCAGTTCTTC. The chain links TRBV10-2 with TRBJ2-1; the junction holds 10 bases that match TRBD2. V is cut back by 3 bases and J by 4 bases, with 3 bases in the junction unmatched. From the cysteine through the phenylalanine, the CDR3 covers 15 amino acids. The kept DNA is CDR3 alone, 45 bases in frame from the first base. In the germline V gene, CDR1 corresponds to WSHSY and CDR2 to SAAADI.